This record covers a single TCR beta chain. TCRdb's copy holds only in-frame clones and misses some; the assay was immunoSEQ multiplex PCR. The sample gives approximately 490,000 clones, roughly 87% of which show up once; 0.7% is in the top ten. Participant reports of clinical history set cohort assignment. Donors of Cohort 3 who recovered were those that had two negative PCRs, clearance, or symptom resolution. These data come from a study of blood T cell repertoires in COVID-19. The sequenced material came from PBMCs or T cells enriched from blood (not recorded which). The TCR originated in a woman aged 18-29 years who had recovered from COVID-19.

CDR3 nucleotides: TGTGCCTGGAAAAAAGGGGGCTGGGGCACTGAAGCTTTCTTT. Its protein is CAWKKGGWGTEAFF. The chain couples TRBV30 to TRBJ1-1, with 7 bases matching TRBD1. This CDR3 is 14 amino acids long. V gave up 4 bases and J gave up 4 bases; unmatched junction bases: 9. The germline V gene has CDR1 GTSNPN and CDR2 SVGIG (reference sequence).